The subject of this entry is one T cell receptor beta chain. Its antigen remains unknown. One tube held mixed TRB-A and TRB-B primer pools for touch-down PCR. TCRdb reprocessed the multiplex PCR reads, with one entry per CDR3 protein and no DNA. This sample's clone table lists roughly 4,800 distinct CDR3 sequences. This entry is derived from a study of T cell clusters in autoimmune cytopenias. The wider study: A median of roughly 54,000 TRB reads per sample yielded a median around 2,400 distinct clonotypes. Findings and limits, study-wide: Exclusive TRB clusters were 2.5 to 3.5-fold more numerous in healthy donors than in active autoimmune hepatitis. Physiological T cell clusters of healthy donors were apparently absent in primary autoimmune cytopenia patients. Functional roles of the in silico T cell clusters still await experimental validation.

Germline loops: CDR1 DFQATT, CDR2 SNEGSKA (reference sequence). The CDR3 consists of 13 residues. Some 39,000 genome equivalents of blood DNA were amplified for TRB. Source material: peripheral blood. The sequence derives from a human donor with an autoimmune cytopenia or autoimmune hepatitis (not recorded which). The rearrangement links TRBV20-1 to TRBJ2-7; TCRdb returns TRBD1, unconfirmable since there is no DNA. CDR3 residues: CSARGTGPYEQYF.